What follows is one T cell receptor (beta chain) and its context. This sample is part of a study of T cells in Graves' hyperthyroidism and ophthalmopathy. Regions amplified from RNA transcripts were the TCR beta CDR3 regions. The TCR CDR3 was amplified in a first-round RT-PCR using the HTBI primer set. MiXCR, run by TCRdb on the multiplex PCR reads, gives a single entry per CDR3 protein. The sample gives about 840,000 distinct CDR3 sequences, around 38% of which show up once; 7.5% to 9.5% is in the top ten. Material for sequencing was blood. The origin of this receptor is a man between 18 and 29 years old with Graves' hyperthyroidism.

CDR3 in amino acids: CASSIKNRLGETQYF. Here the CDR3 DNA reads TGTGCCAGTAGTATAAAGAATCGGCTTGGCGAGACCCAGTACTTC. The chain combines TRBV19 with TRBJ2-5, with unresolved D. The V gene lost 2 bases and the J gene lost 5 bases, with 15 bases spanning the gap. The V gene's germline CDR1 is LNHDA and CDR2 SQIVND (reference sequence). The CDR3 is 15 amino acids.